This is a list of T cell receptor beta chains from one sample in a study of T cells in Graves' hyperthyroidism and ophthalmopathy. TCRdb ran MiXCR on the multiplex PCR reads and lists one entry per CDR3 protein. The table shows nearly 750,000 distinct CDR3 sequences, with just over 35% occurring only once. Sequencing input: blood. The receptors come from a woman in her thirties or forties with Graves' hyperthyroidism. The CDR3 runs from the conserved cysteine through the conserved F or W. The D gene is left open where the match is weak. Clone size, where shown, is once, few, many, or a class for clones that have expanded.

D gene: TRBD2; clone size: few; V gene: TRBV7-2; J gene: TRBJ2-7; CDR3 protein: CASSQDSGGAYEQYF; CDR3 DNA: TGCGCCAGCAGCCAAGATAGCGGGGGGGCCTACGAGCAGTACTTC
D gene: -; clone size: -; V gene: TRBV5-1; J gene: TRBJ2-6; CDR3 protein: CASSPDSLSTGANVLTF; CDR3 DNA: TGCGCCAGCAGCCCTGACAGCTTGTCTACTGGGGCCAACGTCCTGACTTTC
D gene: -; clone size: many; V gene: TRBV20-1; J gene: TRBJ1-2; CDR3 protein: CSAPLWEGSVGYTF; CDR3 DNA: TGCAGTGCTCCCCTCTGGGAGGGATCGGTTGGCTACACCTTC
D gene: -; clone size: many; V gene: TRBV6-2/TRBV6-3; J gene: TRBJ1-5; CDR3 protein: CASRPGGQPQHF; CDR3 DNA: TGTGCCAGCAGGCCAGGCGGACAGCCCCAGCATTTT
D gene: -; clone size: -; V gene: TRBV7-2; J gene: TRBJ2-2; CDR3 protein: CASSLARQYTGELFF; CDR3 DNA: TGTGCCAGCAGCTTAGCCCGACAGTACACCGGGGAGCTGTTTTTT
D gene: -; clone size: few; V gene: TRBV19; J gene: TRBJ1-2; CDR3 protein: CASGQEGRNYGYTF; CDR3 DNA: TGTGCCAGTGGTCAAGAGGGACGGAACTATGGCTACACCTTC
D gene: -; clone size: few; V gene: TRBV6-5; J gene: TRBJ1-6; CDR3 protein: CASSARRGSNSPLHF; CDR3 DNA: TGTGCCAGCAGTGCGAGGAGAGGTTCGAATTCACCCCTCCACTTT
D gene: TRBD1; clone size: -; V gene: TRBV11-2; J gene: TRBJ1-2; CDR3 protein: CATRTGDLTYGYTF; CDR3 DNA: TGTGCCACCAGGACAGGGGACCTAACCTATGGCTACACCTTC
D gene: TRBD1; clone size: -; V gene: TRBV2; J gene: TRBJ1-5; CDR3 protein: CASRLGDRAHQPQHF; CDR3 DNA: TGTGCCAGCAGGTTGGGGGACAGGGCTCATCAGCCCCAGCATTTT
D gene: -; clone size: -; V gene: TRBV6-1; J gene: TRBJ1-5; CDR3 protein: CASNDPGLSQPQHF; CDR3 DNA: TGTGCCAGCAACGACCCGGGGCTTAGTCAGCCCCAGCATTTT
D gene: -; clone size: -; V gene: TRBV7-8; J gene: TRBJ2-7; CDR3 protein: CASSLARATLSGQYF; CDR3 DNA: TGTGCCAGCAGCTTAGCCAGGGCCACACTTAGCGGGCAGTACTTC
D gene: -; clone size: -; V gene: TRBV19; J gene: TRBJ1-3; CDR3 protein: CASGSRGTGNTIYF; CDR3 DNA: TGTGCCAGTGGGTCTCGGGGAACTGGAAACACCATATATTTT
D gene: -; clone size: few; V gene: TRBV12-3/TRBV12-4; J gene: TRBJ2-7; CDR3 protein: CASSPLSVAGKTYEQYF; CDR3 DNA: TGTGCCAGCAGTCCGCTTAGTGTGGCGGGGAAGACCTACGAGCAGTACTTC
D gene: -; clone size: -; V gene: TRBV20-1; J gene: TRBJ1-4; CDR3 protein: CSASGAGTNEKLFF; CDR3 DNA: TGCAGTGCTAGCGGGGCAGGGACTAATGAAAAACTGTTTTTT
D gene: -; clone size: many; V gene: TRBV7-9; J gene: TRBJ2-7; CDR3 protein: CASSFDRQAQYF; CDR3 DNA: TGTGCCAGCAGCTTTGATCGGCAGGCGCAGTACTTC
D gene: TRBD2; clone size: few; V gene: TRBV4-3; J gene: TRBJ2-7; CDR3 protein: CASSQDIAGTYEQYF; CDR3 DNA: TGCGCCAGCAGCCAAGATATAGCGGGGACCTACGAGCAGTACTTC
D gene: -; clone size: -; V gene: TRBV5-1; J gene: TRBJ1-3; CDR3 protein: CASSLGGANTIYF; CDR3 DNA: TGTGCCAGCAGCTTAGGGGGGGCGAACACCATATATTTT
D gene: -; clone size: -; V gene: TRBV5-6; J gene: TRBJ1-2; CDR3 protein: CASSREGISGYTF; CDR3 DNA: TGTGCCAGCAGCCGAGAGGGCATAAGCGGCTACACCTTC
D gene: -; clone size: -; V gene: TRBV12-5; J gene: TRBJ2-7; CDR3 protein: CASGFSIYYEQYF; CDR3 DNA: TGTGCTAGTGGTTTCTCCATCTACTACGAGCAGTACTTC
D gene: TRBD1; clone size: -; V gene: TRBV7-9; J gene: TRBJ1-4; CDR3 protein: CASSDNDRGLNEKLLF; CDR3 DNA: TGTGCCAGCAGCGACAACGACAGGGGTTTAAATGAAAAACTGCTTTTT
D gene: TRBD1; clone size: many; V gene: TRBV7-2; J gene: TRBJ2-5; CDR3 protein: CASHRFGTGVETQYF; CDR3 DNA: TGTGCCAGCCACAGGTTCGGGACAGGGGTTGAGACCCAGTACTTC
D gene: TRBD1; clone size: many; V gene: TRBV5-1; J gene: TRBJ2-7; CDR3 protein: CASSRDRSEQYF; CDR3 DNA: TGCGCCAGCAGCAGGGACAGGTCCGAGCAGTACTTC
D gene: TRBD2; clone size: few; V gene: TRBV9; J gene: TRBJ2-7; CDR3 protein: CASSGTSGENEQYF; CDR3 DNA: TGTGCCAGCAGCGGGACTAGCGGGGAGAACGAGCAGTACTTC
D gene: -; clone size: -; V gene: TRBV6-5; J gene: TRBJ1-4; CDR3 protein: CASSLSGSNEKLFF; CDR3 DNA: TGTGCCAGCAGTTTGTCAGGGTCTAATGAAAAACTGTTTTTT
D gene: -; clone size: -; V gene: TRBV11-2; J gene: TRBJ1-6; CDR3 protein: CASSKDVSWTSPLHF; CDR3 DNA: TGTGCCAGCAGCAAAGACGTGTCCTGGACATCACCCCTCCACTTT
D gene: TRBD2; clone size: -; V gene: TRBV5-4; J gene: TRBJ2-7; CDR3 protein: CASSLGSSGSYEQYF; CDR3 DNA: TGTGCCAGCAGCTTGGGGTCTAGCGGGTCCTACGAGCAGTACTTC
D gene: TRBD1; clone size: many; V gene: TRBV15; J gene: TRBJ1-5; CDR3 protein: CATSRVGTVNQPQHF; CDR3 DNA: TGTGCCACCAGCAGAGTTGGGACAGTAAATCAGCCCCAGCATTTT
D gene: -; clone size: many; V gene: TRBV10-3; J gene: TRBJ1-1; CDR3 protein: CALRGEYEAFF; CDR3 DNA: TGTGCCCTACGAGGGGAGTACGAAGCTTTCTTT
D gene: -; clone size: many; V gene: TRBV5-1; J gene: TRBJ1-3; CDR3 protein: CASKGDNGNTIYF; CDR3 DNA: TGCGCCAGCAAGGGGGACAACGGAAACACCATATATTTT
D gene: -; clone size: -; V gene: TRBV10-3; J gene: TRBJ2-2; CDR3 protein: CASSESVYGLALSGELFF; CDR3 DNA: TGTGCCAGCAGTGAATCCGTCTATGGGCTAGCGTTATCCGGGGAGCTGTTTTTT
D gene: -; clone size: once; V gene: TRBV5-1; J gene: TRBJ2-2; CDR3 protein: CASSLEGQGEELFF; CDR3 DNA: TGCGCCAGCAGCCTTGAAGGCCAGGGCGAGGAGCTGTTTTTT
D gene: -; clone size: many; V gene: TRBV19; J gene: TRBJ1-1; CDR3 protein: CASSMRKEAFF; CDR3 DNA: TGTGCCAGTAGTATGAGGAAAGAAGCTTTCTTT
D gene: -; clone size: few; V gene: TRBV7-9; J gene: TRBJ2-5; CDR3 protein: CASSQDSDRIKETQYF; CDR3 DNA: TGCGCCAGCAGCCAAGACAGTGACAGGATTAAAGAGACCCAGTACTTC
D gene: -; clone size: -; V gene: TRBV2; J gene: TRBJ1-6; CDR3 protein: CASSRTGSDSPLHF; CDR3 DNA: TGTGCCAGCAGTAGAACAGGGTCCGATTCACCCCTCCACTTT
D gene: TRBD1; clone size: few; V gene: TRBV5-1; J gene: TRBJ1-1; CDR3 protein: CASSGTGEHEAFF; CDR3 DNA: TGCGCCAGCAGCGGGACAGGGGAACATGAAGCTTTCTTT
D gene: TRBD1; clone size: -; V gene: TRBV19; J gene: TRBJ1-1; CDR3 protein: CASRSADRGGSTEAFF; CDR3 DNA: TGTGCCAGTAGATCAGCGGACAGGGGTGGGAGCACTGAAGCTTTCTTT
D gene: -; clone size: once; V gene: TRBV5-1; J gene: TRBJ2-3; CDR3 protein: CASSRVGDRTDAQYF; CDR3 DNA: TGCGCCAGCAGTCGCGTGGGGGACCGCACAGATGCGCAGTATTTT
D gene: -; clone size: -; V gene: TRBV5-1; J gene: TRBJ2-7; CDR3 protein: CASSLAGDYGQYF; CDR3 DNA: TGCGCCAGCAGCTTGGCGGGAGACTACGGGCAGTACTTC
D gene: -; clone size: many; V gene: TRBV15; J gene: TRBJ2-7; CDR3 protein: CATSREDYEQYF; CDR3 DNA: TGTGCCACCAGCAGAGAAGACTACGAGCAGTACTTC
D gene: -; clone size: many; V gene: TRBV7-9; J gene: TRBJ2-7; CDR3 protein: CASSLQTYEQYF; CDR3 DNA: TGTGCCAGCAGCCTTCAAACCTACGAGCAGTACTTC
D gene: -; clone size: many; V gene: TRBV7-9; J gene: TRBJ1-5; CDR3 protein: CASSLARSQPQHF; CDR3 DNA: TGTGCCAGCAGCTTAGCGAGGAGCCAGCCCCAGCATTTT
D gene: -; clone size: few; V gene: TRBV24-1; J gene: TRBJ1-5; CDR3 protein: CATSELGNQPQHF; CDR3 DNA: TGTGCCACCAGTGAGTTGGGGAATCAGCCCCAGCATTTT
D gene: -; clone size: -; V gene: TRBV29-1; J gene: TRBJ1-1; CDR3 protein: CSVERGVEAFF; CDR3 DNA: TGCAGCGTTGAGCGGGGCGTCGAAGCTTTCTTT
D gene: -; clone size: -; V gene: TRBV6-5; J gene: TRBJ1-2; CDR3 protein: CASSYSTPNRGGAYGYTF; CDR3 DNA: TGTGCCAGCAGTTACTCGACGCCAAATCGCGGTGGGGCTTATGGCTACACCTTC
D gene: -; clone size: many; V gene: TRBV7-8; J gene: TRBJ1-2; CDR3 protein: CASSSSRHLNYGYTF; CDR3 DNA: TGTGCCAGCAGCTCTAGTCGGCACCTTAACTATGGCTACACCTTC
D gene: TRBD1; clone size: many; V gene: TRBV7-2; J gene: TRBJ1-5; CDR3 protein: CASSSRQGDGNQPQHF; CDR3 DNA: TGTGCCAGCAGCTCCAGACAGGGTGATGGCAATCAGCCCCAGCATTTT
D gene: -; clone size: -; V gene: TRBV14; J gene: TRBJ2-7; CDR3 protein: CASSQDLGGTEQYF; CDR3 DNA: TGTGCCAGCAGCCAAGATCTAGGCGGGACCGAGCAGTACTTC
D gene: -; clone size: few; V gene: TRBV6-5; J gene: TRBJ1-5; CDR3 protein: CASRLRTANQPQHF; CDR3 DNA: TGTGCCAGCAGATTAAGGACAGCAAATCAGCCCCAGCATTTT
D gene: TRBD1; clone size: many; V gene: TRBV6-6; J gene: TRBJ1-5; CDR3 protein: CASDDRGFGQPQHF; CDR3 DNA: TGTGCCAGCGATGACAGGGGCTTTGGGCAGCCCCAGCATTTT
D gene: TRBD1; clone size: -; V gene: TRBV7-3; J gene: TRBJ2-3; CDR3 protein: CASSLMQGADTQYF; CDR3 DNA: TGTGCCAGCAGCTTAATGCAGGGGGCTGATACGCAGTATTTT
D gene: TRBD2; clone size: many; V gene: TRBV7-2; J gene: TRBJ2-1; CDR3 protein: CASSTGLANEQFF; CDR3 DNA: TGTGCCAGCAGCACGGGACTAGCCAATGAGCAGTTCTTC
D gene: -; clone size: few; V gene: TRBV5-5; J gene: TRBJ1-4; CDR3 protein: CASSYGPKQDEKLFF; CDR3 DNA: TGTGCCAGCAGCTACGGGCCGAAACAGGACGAAAAACTGTTTTTT
D gene: -; clone size: -; V gene: TRBV2; J gene: TRBJ2-3; CDR3 protein: CASSETRGYKEDTQYF; CDR3 DNA: TGTGCCAGCAGTGAGACCCGGGGCTATAAAGAGGATACGCAGTATTTT
D gene: -; clone size: -; V gene: TRBV2; J gene: TRBJ1-1; CDR3 protein: CASSQTSVSEAFF; CDR3 DNA: TGTGCCAGCTCCCAAACCTCAGTCTCTGAAGCTTTCTTT
D gene: -; clone size: few; V gene: TRBV9; J gene: TRBJ2-7; CDR3 protein: CASSVGGDLLYEQYF; CDR3 DNA: TGTGCCAGCAGCGTAGGGGGGGATCTACTCTACGAGCAGTACTTC
D gene: -; clone size: -; V gene: TRBV20-1; J gene: TRBJ2-7; CDR3 protein: CSASTGTREQYF; CDR3 DNA: TGCAGTGCTAGCACCGGGACGAGGGAGCAGTACTTC
D gene: TRBD1; clone size: -; V gene: TRBV9; J gene: TRBJ1-6; CDR3 protein: CASSQSNFSTGDSPLHF; CDR3 DNA: TGTGCCAGCAGCCAATCCAACTTCTCCACAGGGGATTCACCCCTCCACTTT
D gene: -; clone size: many; V gene: TRBV9; J gene: TRBJ2-5; CDR3 protein: CASSGGAEIQETQYF; CDR3 DNA: TGTGCCAGCAGCGGGGGGGCGGAAATACAAGAGACCCAGTACTTC